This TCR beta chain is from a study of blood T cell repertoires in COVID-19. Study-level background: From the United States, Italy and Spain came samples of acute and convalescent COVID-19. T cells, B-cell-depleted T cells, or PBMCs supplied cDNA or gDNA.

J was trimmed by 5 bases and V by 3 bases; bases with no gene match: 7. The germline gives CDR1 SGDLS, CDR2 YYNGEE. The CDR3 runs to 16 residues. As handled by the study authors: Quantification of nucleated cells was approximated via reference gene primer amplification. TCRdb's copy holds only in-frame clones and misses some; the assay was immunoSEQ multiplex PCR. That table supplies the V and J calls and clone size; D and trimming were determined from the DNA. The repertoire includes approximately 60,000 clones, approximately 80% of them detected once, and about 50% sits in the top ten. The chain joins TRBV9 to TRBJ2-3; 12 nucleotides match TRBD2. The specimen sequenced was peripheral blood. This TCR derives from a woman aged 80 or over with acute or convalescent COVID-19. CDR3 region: CASSAQQTSGRDTQYF. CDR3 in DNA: TGTGCCAGCAGCGCCCAACAGACTAGCGGGAGAGATACGCAGTATTTT.